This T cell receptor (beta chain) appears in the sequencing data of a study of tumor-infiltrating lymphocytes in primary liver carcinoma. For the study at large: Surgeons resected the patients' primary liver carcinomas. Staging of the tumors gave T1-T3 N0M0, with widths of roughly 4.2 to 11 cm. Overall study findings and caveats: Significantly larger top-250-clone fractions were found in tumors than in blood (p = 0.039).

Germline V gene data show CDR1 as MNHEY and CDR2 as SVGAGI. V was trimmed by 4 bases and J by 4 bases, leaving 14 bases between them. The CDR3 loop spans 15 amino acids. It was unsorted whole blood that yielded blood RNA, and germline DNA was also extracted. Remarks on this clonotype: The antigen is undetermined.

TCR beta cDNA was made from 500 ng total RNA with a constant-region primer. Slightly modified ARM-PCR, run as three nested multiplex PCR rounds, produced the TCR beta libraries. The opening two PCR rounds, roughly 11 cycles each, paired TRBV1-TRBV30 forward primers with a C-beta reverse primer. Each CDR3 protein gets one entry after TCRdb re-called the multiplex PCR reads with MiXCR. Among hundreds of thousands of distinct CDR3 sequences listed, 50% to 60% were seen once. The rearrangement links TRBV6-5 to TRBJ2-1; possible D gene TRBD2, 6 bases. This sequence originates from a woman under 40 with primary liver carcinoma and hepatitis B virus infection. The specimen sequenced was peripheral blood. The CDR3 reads CASSWHDSGYNEQFF. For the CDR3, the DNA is TGTGCCAGCAGTTGGCATGATAGCGGTTACAATGAGCAGTTCTTC.